This TCR beta chain was sequenced for a study of shared clonotypes between healthy human individuals. General study findings and limits: When naive CD4 clonotypes were compared across a few donors, around 5% were shared.

Donors were healthy HIV-negative adults without recent acute infections or vaccinations. Trimming removed 5 bases from V and 1 base from J; junction bases left unmatched: 5. The CDR3 length is 16 residues. In germline, CDR1 is MGHRA, CDR2 YSYEKL. Original data processing: Filtering differed, since immunoSEQ gave only junction sequences and no quality scores. Here immunoSEQ multiplex PCR was the method, and the copy in TCRdb shows in-frame clones only, minus some. D and trimming come from the DNA, and the V and J calls and clone size come from that table. The table lists 2 million to 3 million clones, roughly nine tenths of them singletons, with roughly 0.13% in the top ten. Note on this clone: Its antigen is undetermined.

The sequenced material came from naive CD4+ T cells sorted from blood. Indicated subset: CD45RA+ positively selected. The receptor comes from a man aged 18 to 30 in good health. The chain has TRBV4-1 and TRBJ2-2, with 9 bases aligning to TRBD1. CDR3 bases: TGCGCCAGCAGCGCCCGGGACAGGGTGAACACCGGGGAGCTGTTTTTT. As protein: CASSARDRVNTGELFF.